These T cell receptor beta chains were read from a single sample in a study of CD8 T cells in Susac syndrome. TCRdb independently ran MiXCR on the immunoSEQ multiplex PCR reads; one entry per CDR3 protein. The profile shows about 190,000 distinct CDR3 sequences, 85% to 95% of them singletons. The specimen was CD8+ T cells from PBMCs. These receptors all stem from a human donor with Susac syndrome. CDR3s include the opening cysteine and the closing phenylalanine or tryptophan. The order of the fields is clone size, V gene, CDR3 length, J gene, D gene, CDR3 protein, CDR3 DNA. A D gene is named only where the DNA matches it firmly. Where a row states a size, it is once, few, many or the class of an expanded clone; other rows omit it.

clone_size: NA; v_call: TRBV15; cdr3_length: 15; j_call: TRBJ2-7; d_call: NA; cdr3_aa: CATSRNRDNEHEQYF; cdr3_nt: TGTGCCACCAGCAGAAACCGGGACAATGAGCACGAGCAGTACTTC
clone_size: NA; v_call: TRBV20-1; cdr3_length: 16; j_call: TRBJ1-5; d_call: NA; cdr3_aa: CSARDYGDTLNQPQHF; cdr3_nt: TGCAGTGCTAGAGATTATGGGGACACACTTAATCAGCCCCAGCATTTT
clone_size: NA; v_call: TRBV20-1; cdr3_length: 17; j_call: TRBJ2-2; d_call: TRBD2; cdr3_aa: CSARDGGTSGGTGELFF; cdr3_nt: TGCAGTGCTAGAGATGGGGGGACTAGCGGGGGCACCGGGGAGCTGTTTTTT
clone_size: NA; v_call: TRBV4-1; cdr3_length: 16; j_call: TRBJ2-5; d_call: TRBD1; cdr3_aa: CASSHYAGTGQETQYF; cdr3_nt: TGCGCCAGCAGCCACTATGCCGGGACAGGACAAGAGACCCAGTACTTC
clone_size: once; v_call: TRBV25-1; cdr3_length: 15; j_call: TRBJ2-2; d_call: NA; cdr3_aa: CASSGQTGFTGELFF; cdr3_nt: TGTGCCAGCAGTGGACAAACAGGGTTCACCGGGGAGCTGTTTTTT
clone_size: NA; v_call: TRBV29-1; cdr3_length: 14; j_call: TRBJ2-3; d_call: NA; cdr3_aa: CSVEGAFFTDTQYF; cdr3_nt: TGCAGCGTTGAAGGAGCCTTTTTTACAGATACGCAGTATTTT
clone_size: NA; v_call: TRBV5-6; cdr3_length: 14; j_call: TRBJ1-1; d_call: NA; cdr3_aa: CASSPEGGKTEAFF; cdr3_nt: TGTGCCAGCAGCCCGGAGGGGGGAAAAACTGAAGCTTTCTTT
clone_size: NA; v_call: TRBV20-1; cdr3_length: 11; j_call: TRBJ2-2; d_call: NA; cdr3_aa: CSAYNTGELFF; cdr3_nt: TGCAGTGCTTATAACACCGGGGAGCTGTTTTTT
clone_size: NA; v_call: TRBV4-1; cdr3_length: 15; j_call: TRBJ2-4; d_call: NA; cdr3_aa: CASSPLGRAKNIQYF; cdr3_nt: TGCGCCAGCAGCCCTCTTGGGCGAGCCAAAAACATTCAGTACTTC
clone_size: NA; v_call: TRBV20-1; cdr3_length: 15; j_call: TRBJ2-7; d_call: NA; cdr3_aa: CSAPCRPSFFYEQYF; cdr3_nt: TGCAGTGCTCCTTGTCGACCGAGCTTCTTCTACGAGCAGTACTTC
clone_size: NA; v_call: TRBV6-2/TRBV6-3; cdr3_length: 15; j_call: TRBJ1-2; d_call: NA; cdr3_aa: CASSRLDSSNYGYTF; cdr3_nt: TGTGCCAGCAGTCGCCTTGACAGTTCTAACTATGGCTACACCTTC
clone_size: NA; v_call: TRBV7-9; cdr3_length: 14; j_call: TRBJ2-5; d_call: NA; cdr3_aa: CASSFRPAGETQYF; cdr3_nt: TGTGCCAGCAGCTTTCGGCCAGCGGGAGAGACCCAGTACTTC
clone_size: NA; v_call: TRBV7-3; cdr3_length: 13; j_call: TRBJ2-1; d_call: NA; cdr3_aa: CASSPDLLNEQFF; cdr3_nt: TGTGCCAGCAGCCCAGACCTCCTCAATGAGCAGTTCTTC
clone_size: few; v_call: TRBV30; cdr3_length: 14; j_call: TRBJ1-5; d_call: NA; cdr3_aa: CAWSGGQGGQPQHF; cdr3_nt: TGTGCCTGGAGTGGAGGTCAGGGTGGGCAGCCCCAGCATTTT
clone_size: NA; v_call: TRBV28; cdr3_length: 13; j_call: TRBJ2-7; d_call: NA; cdr3_aa: CASSWDPSYEQYF; cdr3_nt: TGTGCCAGCAGTTGGGACCCATCCTACGAGCAGTACTTC
clone_size: NA; v_call: TRBV2; cdr3_length: 15; j_call: TRBJ1-1; d_call: TRBD1; cdr3_aa: CASSAEQGAWTEAFF; cdr3_nt: TGTGCCAGCAGTGCGGAGCAGGGGGCATGGACTGAAGCTTTCTTT
clone_size: NA; v_call: TRBV4-1; cdr3_length: 16; j_call: TRBJ2-1; d_call: TRBD2; cdr3_aa: CASSQEGIAGYNEQFF; cdr3_nt: TGCGCCAGCAGCCAAGAAGGAATAGCGGGATACAATGAGCAGTTCTTC
clone_size: NA; v_call: TRBV20-1; cdr3_length: 15; j_call: TRBJ2-2; d_call: NA; cdr3_aa: CSARRLTANTGELFF; cdr3_nt: TGCAGTGCTAGACGGTTGACAGCGAACACCGGGGAGCTGTTTTTT
clone_size: NA; v_call: TRBV6-2/TRBV6-3; cdr3_length: 17; j_call: TRBJ2-1; d_call: TRBD2; cdr3_aa: CASSSPRLAGGHNEQFF; cdr3_nt: TGTGCCAGCAGTTCACCACGACTAGCGGGGGGCCACAATGAGCAGTTCTTC
clone_size: NA; v_call: TRBV11-2; cdr3_length: 16; j_call: TRBJ2-2; d_call: NA; cdr3_aa: CASIRKGRENTGELFF; cdr3_nt: TGTGCCAGCATTCGGAAGGGACGGGAAAACACCGGGGAGCTGTTTTTT
clone_size: NA; v_call: TRBV7-3; cdr3_length: 16; j_call: TRBJ2-2; d_call: NA; cdr3_aa: CASRPGPQGNTGELFF; cdr3_nt: TGTGCCAGCAGGCCCGGGCCACAGGGGAACACCGGGGAGCTGTTTTTT
clone_size: NA; v_call: TRBV29-1; cdr3_length: 14; j_call: TRBJ2-5; d_call: NA; cdr3_aa: CSVFPNVVQETQYF; cdr3_nt: TGCAGCGTTTTCCCGAACGTTGTTCAAGAGACCCAGTACTTC
clone_size: NA; v_call: TRBV20-1; cdr3_length: 11; j_call: TRBJ2-7; d_call: NA; cdr3_aa: CSAQVGYEQYF; cdr3_nt: TGCAGTGCTCAAGTTGGGTACGAGCAGTACTTC